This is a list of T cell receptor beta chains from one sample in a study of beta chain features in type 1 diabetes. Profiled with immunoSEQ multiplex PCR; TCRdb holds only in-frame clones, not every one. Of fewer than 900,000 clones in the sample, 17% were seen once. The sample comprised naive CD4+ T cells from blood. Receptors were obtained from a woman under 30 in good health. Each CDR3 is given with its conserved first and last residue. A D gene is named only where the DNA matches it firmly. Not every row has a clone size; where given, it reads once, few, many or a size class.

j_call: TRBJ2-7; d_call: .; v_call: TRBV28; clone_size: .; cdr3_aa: CASSLLSGPNYEQYF; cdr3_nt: TGTGCCAGCAGTTTATTATCGGGGCCGAACTACGAGCAGTACTTC
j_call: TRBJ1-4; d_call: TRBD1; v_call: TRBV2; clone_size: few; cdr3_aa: CASSEVGDRGFEKLFF; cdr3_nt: TGTGCCAGCAGTGAAGTTGGCGACAGGGGGTTTGAAAAACTGTTTTTT
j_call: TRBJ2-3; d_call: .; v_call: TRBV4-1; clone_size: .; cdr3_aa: CASSHPTGRASTDTQYF; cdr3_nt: TGCGCCAGCAGCCACCCGACGGGCAGGGCGAGCACAGATACGCAGTATTTT
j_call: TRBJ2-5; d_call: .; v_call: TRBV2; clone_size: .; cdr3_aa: CASSDTSQSRETQYF; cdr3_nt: TGTGCCAGCAGCGACACCTCCCAAAGTAGGGAGACCCAGTACTTC
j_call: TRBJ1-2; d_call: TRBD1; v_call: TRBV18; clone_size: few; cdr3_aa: CASSPLGTDILYGYTF; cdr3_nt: TGTGCCAGCTCACCACTCGGGACAGACATACTCTATGGCTACACCTTC
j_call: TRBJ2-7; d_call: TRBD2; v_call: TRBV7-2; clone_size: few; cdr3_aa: CASSHSSGTYEQYF; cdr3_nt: TGTGCCAGCAGTCATTCTAGCGGTACCTACGAGCAGTACTTC
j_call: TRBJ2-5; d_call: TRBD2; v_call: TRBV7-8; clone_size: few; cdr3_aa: CASSQRTSGSRGETQYF; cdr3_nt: TGTGCCAGCAGCCAACGGACTAGCGGGAGTAGGGGAGAGACCCAGTACTTC
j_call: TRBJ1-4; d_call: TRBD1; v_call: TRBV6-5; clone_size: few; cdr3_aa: CASTLTGTVGEKLFF; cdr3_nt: TGTGCCAGCACCCTAACCGGGACAGTAGGAGAAAAACTGTTTTTT
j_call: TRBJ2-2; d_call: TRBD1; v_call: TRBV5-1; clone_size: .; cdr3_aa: CASSRGRQGVTGELFF; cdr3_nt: TGCGCCAGCAGCCGAGGCCGACAGGGAGTAACCGGGGAGCTGTTTTTT
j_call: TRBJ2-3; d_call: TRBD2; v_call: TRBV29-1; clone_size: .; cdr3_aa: CSTSSGTLTDTQYF; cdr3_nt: TGCAGCACATCTAGCGGAACTCTCACAGATACGCAGTATTTT
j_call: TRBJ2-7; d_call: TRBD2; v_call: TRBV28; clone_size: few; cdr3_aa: CASSGGRSGIIYEQYF; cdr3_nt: TGTGCCAGCAGTGGTGGGAGGAGCGGGATTATTTACGAGCAGTACTTC